These T cell receptor beta chains were read from a single sample in a study of OX40 agonist ivuxolimab in advanced cancers. Data came from immunoSEQ multiplex PCR; TCRdb stores just in-frame clones and leaves some out. Here the sample spans about 49,000 clones, about 80% being singletons. The input for sequencing was CD4+ or CD8+ T cells sorted from blood, taken in a trial of the OX40 agonist ivuxolimab. These receptors all stem from an adult with an advanced solid tumor such as melanoma, head and neck, liver or kidney cancer. CDR3s include the opening cysteine and the closing phenylalanine or tryptophan. The D gene is left open where the match is weak. Clone size is not always given. Where it is, it says once, few, many or a class for expanded clones.

CDR3	DNA	V	size	J	D
CASSQDRSTAEAFF	TGTGCCAGCAGCCAAGATCGTAGTACAGCTGAAGCTTTCTTT	TRBV14	NA	TRBJ1-1	NA
CAWRLPSPEAFF	TGTGCCTGGAGACTCCCGTCCCCTGAAGCTTTCTTT	TRBV30	NA	TRBJ1-1	NA
CASSLRDRATTDTQYF	TGCGCCAGCAGCTTGAGGGACAGGGCAACGACAGATACGCAGTATTTT	TRBV5-1	few	TRBJ2-3	TRBD1
CASSETGTSRDIYF	TGCGCCAGCAGTGAGACTGGGACATCCAGGGACATATATTTT	TRBV10-1	few	TRBJ1-3	NA
CASSPPGNYGYTF	TGTGCCAGCAGTCCGCCAGGGAACTATGGCTACACCTTC	TRBV25-1	NA	TRBJ1-2	NA
CASSPREGHDNEKLFF	TGTGCCAGCAGCCCACGGGAGGGGCACGATAATGAAAAACTGTTTTTT	TRBV7-9	few	TRBJ1-4	NA
CASSSRGPHTQYF	TGTGCCAGCAGTAGCCGAGGGCCACATACGCAGTATTTT	TRBV6-5	few	TRBJ2-3	NA
CASSLEGAFF	TGTGCCAGCAGCTTGGAAGGGGCTTTCTTT	TRBV7-2	NA	TRBJ1-1	NA
CASSDPIRSRTHEQYF	TGCGCCAGCAGTGATCCAATCCGTTCCAGGACGCACGAGCAGTACTTC	TRBV10-2	NA	TRBJ2-7	NA
CASSKQVGVSAKNIQYF	TGTGCCAGCAGTAAACAGGTTGGGGTATCGGCCAAAAACATTCAGTACTTC	TRBV7-2	NA	TRBJ2-4	NA
CASSFPSGDEQFF	TGTGCCAGCAGCTTTCCTAGTGGGGATGAGCAGTTCTTC	TRBV7-9	NA	TRBJ2-1	NA
CSGIRSGTGGEQYF	TGCAGCGGCATACGGTCTGGGACAGGGGGCGAGCAGTACTTC	TRBV29-1	NA	TRBJ2-7	TRBD1
CASSLAASSYQETQYF	TGTGCCAGCAGCTTAGCCGCCTCCAGCTATCAAGAGACCCAGTACTTC	TRBV11-2	NA	TRBJ2-5	NA
CASSEMLPGQPQHF	TGTGCCAGCAGTGAAATGCTCCCCGGCCAGCCCCAGCATTTT	TRBV6-1	NA	TRBJ1-5	NA
CASSVEPYNEQFF	TGTGCCAGCAGCGTAGAACCTTACAATGAGCAGTTCTTC	TRBV9	once	TRBJ2-1	NA
CASSMARTGSTEAFF	TGCGCCAGCAGTATGGCAAGGACAGGCAGCACTGAAGCTTTCTTT	TRBV10-1	medium-sized	TRBJ1-1	TRBD1
CASSHSGTAQETQYF	TGCGCCAGCAGCCACTCCGGGACAGCTCAAGAGACCCAGTACTTC	TRBV4-3	NA	TRBJ2-5	TRBD1
CASNRQAHNTEAFF	TGTGCCAGTAATAGACAGGCCCATAACACTGAAGCTTTCTTT	TRBV18	once	TRBJ1-1	NA
CASSPAGIDSPLHF	TGTGCCAGCTCACCAGCAGGGATAGATTCACCCCTCCACTTT	TRBV18	NA	TRBJ1-6	NA
CASSIGSNNEQFF	TGTGCCAGTAGTATCGGATCAAACAATGAGCAGTTCTTC	TRBV19	NA	TRBJ2-1	NA
CAWSARGSGNTIYF	TGTGCCTGGAGTGCCAGGGGCTCTGGAAACACCATATATTTT	TRBV30	NA	TRBJ1-3	NA
CASSTPGHKNTEAFF	TGTGCCAGTAGTACGCCGGGACACAAGAACACTGAAGCTTTCTTT	TRBV19	NA	TRBJ1-1	NA